This is a list of T cell receptor beta chains from one sample in a study of identical twins. From the 5' RACE reads, TCRdb called clonotypes with MiXCR, one entry per CDR3 protein. The table lists fewer than 350,000 distinct CDR3 sequences, more than 6.5% of them singletons. In addition, the sample was reused for a study of yellow fever vaccine responses in identical twins.

Sequencing used memory (CD45RO+) T cells sorted from blood. These receptors came from a woman between 18 and 30 years old in good health. The CDR3 runs from the conserved cysteine through the conserved F or W. Each record gives: D gene, clone size, V gene, J gene, CDR3 DNA, CDR3 protein. D genes are given only for firm matches. Clone size, where shown, is once, few, many, or a class for clones that have expanded.

TRBD1	many	TRBV12-3/TRBV12-4	TRBJ1-2	TGTGCCAGCACCAGGACAGGGGGCGACTATGGCTACACCTTC	CASTRTGGDYGYTF
NA	NA	TRBV19	TRBJ2-6	TGTGCCAGTAGGAGGGGCGCCTCTGGGGCCAACGTCCTGACTTTC	CASRRGASGANVLTF
TRBD2	NA	TRBV9	TRBJ2-1	TGTGCCAGCAGCGAGCGAGGACTAGGGTCCTACAATGAGCAGTTCTTC	CASSERGLGSYNEQFF
TRBD2	many	TRBV7-8	TRBJ2-1	TGTGCCAGCAGCCCTCCCGCCGGGGTGGTAGCGGGATTAAATGAGCAGTTCTTC	CASSPPAGVVAGLNEQFF
NA	many	TRBV20-1	TRBJ1-2	TGCAGTGCCAGAGTCGACACCAACTATGGCTACACCTTC	CSARVDTNYGYTF
NA	few	TRBV5-1	TRBJ2-2	TGCGCCAGCAGCTTGAAGGTGGCGGCCGGGGAGCTGTTTTTT	CASSLKVAAGELFF
NA	NA	TRBV3-1	TRBJ2-4	TGTGCCAGCAGCCAACGGGCCATAGCCAAAAACATTCAGTACTTC	CASSQRAIAKNIQYF
NA	many	TRBV6-1	TRBJ2-7	TGTGCCAGCAGTGAATTGAACCGACCGGAACAGTACTTC	CASSELNRPEQYF
TRBD2	many	TRBV3-1	TRBJ2-1	TGTGCCAGCAGCCAGGCGACTAGCAGGGATGAGCAGTTCTTC	CASSQATSRDEQFF
NA	few	TRBV6-2/TRBV6-3	TRBJ1-2	TGTGCCAGCACCCCGACAGGATACTATGGCTACACCTTC	CASTPTGYYGYTF
NA	many	TRBV11-2	TRBJ2-7	TGTGCCAGCAGCTTAGGGACAACGAACACCTACGAGCAGTACTTC	CASSLGTTNTYEQYF
NA	few	TRBV29-1	TRBJ2-1	TGCAGCGTTGAAGGGTCGGAGCAGCGGTCAAGAGGGACCTACAATGAGCAGTTCTTC	CSVEGSEQRSRGTYNEQFF
NA	few	TRBV7-2	TRBJ1-1	TGTGCCAGCAGCTCTTTTTGGAGGGAGCTGAACACTGAAGCTTTCTTT	CASSSFWRELNTEAFF
NA	NA	TRBV28	TRBJ2-3	TGTGCCGGGAGCGGAGTCACTAGCACAGATACGCAGTATTTT	CAGSGVTSTDTQYF
NA	NA	TRBV6-2/TRBV6-3	TRBJ2-3	TGTGCCAGCAGCCGACTAGGTTTGGATCCTATAGGTACGCAGTATTTT	CASSRLGLDPIGTQYF
TRBD2	few	TRBV29-1	TRBJ2-1	TGCAGCGTTGAAGGGGGAGGTAGACTAGCGGGGTCCTACAATGAGCAGTTCTTC	CSVEGGGRLAGSYNEQFF
TRBD2	NA	TRBV5-6	TRBJ2-5	TGTGCCAGCAGCCAACTTAGGGAGGGGACCCAAGAGACCCAGTACTTC	CASSQLREGTQETQYF
TRBD1	few	TRBV12-3/TRBV12-4	TRBJ2-3	TGTGCCAGCAGTTCGCCCGGGACAGTGAGAGATACGCAGTATTTT	CASSSPGTVRDTQYF
NA	NA	TRBV5-6	TRBJ2-7	TGTGCCAGCAGCTTGTTGCCACAGTGGAACTACGAGCAGTACTTC	CASSLLPQWNYEQYF
TRBD1	NA	TRBV20-1	TRBJ1-1	TGCAGTGCTAAAACAGGGGGAACGAACACTGAAGCTTTCTTT	CSAKTGGTNTEAFF
NA	NA	TRBV6-1	TRBJ1-1	TGTGCCAGCAGCTCACAGGATTCCACCGAAAGGTCAGCTTTCTTT	CASSSQDSTERSAFF
NA	NA	TRBV28	TRBJ2-6	TGTGCCAGCAGCCCCTGGACGGACTCTGGGGCCAACGTCCTGACTTTC	CASSPWTDSGANVLTF
NA	few	TRBV6-1	TRBJ1-1	TGTGCCAGCAGTGACGGGTCCCGGACTGAAGCTTTCTTT	CASSDGSRTEAFF
TRBD1	many	TRBV10-3	TRBJ2-7	TGTGCCACCACTACAGGGGTTGGCGAGCAGTACTTC	CATTTGVGEQYF
NA	few	TRBV20-1	TRBJ2-3	TGCAGTGCTGCAGGGGGGCCCGATACGCAGTATTTT	CSAAGGPDTQYF
TRBD2	few	TRBV18	TRBJ2-3	TGTGCCAGCTCACCAGATTTAGAACCGGGACTAGCGGTCACAGATACGCAGTATTTT	CASSPDLEPGLAVTDTQYF
NA	NA	TRBV2	TRBJ2-4	TGTGCCAGCAGTGTTCAAGGAACCAAAAACATTCAGTACTTC	CASSVQGTKNIQYF
NA	few	TRBV20-1	TRBJ2-5	TGCAGTGCTATGGGATGGGTCGGAGAGACCCAGTACTTC	CSAMGWVGETQYF
NA	NA	TRBV27	TRBJ2-3	TGTGCCAGCAGGTCGGGGCGGTACACAGATACGCAGTATTTT	CASRSGRYTDTQYF
TRBD2	many	TRBV6-4	TRBJ2-3	TGTGCCAGCAGTCCTGGGGTCGCGGGGGGCGGTGATACGCAGTATTTT	CASSPGVAGGGDTQYF
NA	NA	TRBV18	TRBJ2-5	TGTGCCAGCTCACCCAGGACAGAGACCCAGTACTTC	CASSPRTETQYF
TRBD1	few	TRBV5-5	TRBJ2-1	TGTGCCAGCAGCTTGGTCAGGGACAGCTCCTACAATGAGCAGTTCTTC	CASSLVRDSSYNEQFF
TRBD1	many	TRBV29-1	TRBJ1-6	TGCAGCGTTGCGGGACAGGGTGATAATTCACCCCTCCACTTT	CSVAGQGDNSPLHF
TRBD2	NA	TRBV7-6	TRBJ2-1	TGTGCCAGCAGCTTAGGCGGGGGTCTTGATGAGCAGTTCTTC	CASSLGGGLDEQFF
NA	many	TRBV4-1	TRBJ1-5	TGCGCCAGCAGCCAAGATGGAATGAGGGGGGGTAGCAATCAGCCCCAGCATTTT	CASSQDGMRGGSNQPQHF
TRBD1	NA	TRBV5-1	TRBJ1-1	TGCGCCAGCAGCTTGGCTGGGGCAGGGGGAAACACTGAAGCTTTCTTT	CASSLAGAGGNTEAFF
NA	few	TRBV14	TRBJ2-3	TGTGCCAGCAGTCAGAAGGGGTTTTTGACAGATACGCAGTATTTT	CASSQKGFLTDTQYF
TRBD2	NA	TRBV7-2	TRBJ2-7	TGTGCCAGCAGCTTAATCGGACTAGCGGGAGGTTTGTACGAGCAGTACTTC	CASSLIGLAGGLYEQYF
TRBD2	NA	TRBV6-4	TRBJ2-1	TGTGCCAGCAGTGAGCTCCGGGGACTAGCGAATAAGCTAACGGCGAATGAGCAGTTCTTC	CASSELRGLANKLTANEQFF
TRBD2	NA	TRBV12-3/TRBV12-4	TRBJ2-2	TGTGCCAGCAGTTTCCTCGGACTAGCGGATAACACCGGGGAGCTGTTTTTT	CASSFLGLADNTGELFF
TRBD2	many	TRBV10-3	TRBJ2-1	TGTGCCATCAGTAGCCAGAGCGGGGGGGCCCTCAATGAGCAGTTCTTC	CAISSQSGGALNEQFF
NA	NA	TRBV7-2	TRBJ1-1	TGTGCCAGCACCCCGCACGGGGGGAAAGCTTTCTTT	CASTPHGGKAFF
TRBD1	NA	TRBV12-3/TRBV12-4	TRBJ1-3	TGTGCCAGCAGACCGGGACAGGGAGGAAACACCATATATTTT	CASRPGQGGNTIYF
NA	few	TRBV29-1	TRBJ2-3	TGCAGCGGACGACAGGTTAGCACAGATACGCAGTATTTT	CSGRQVSTDTQYF
NA	NA	TRBV12-3/TRBV12-4	TRBJ1-1	TGTGCCAGTAGTCTCATCCGGGGGTTTCGCACTGAAGCTTTCTTT	CASSLIRGFRTEAFF
NA	few	TRBV20-1	TRBJ2-3	TGCAGTGCCCGACCGCCGGGGATCGGCACAGATACGCAGTATTTT	CSARPPGIGTDTQYF
TRBD1	NA	TRBV18	TRBJ2-7	TGTGCCAGCTCACCACCGGGACAGAGATACGAGCAGTACTTC	CASSPPGQRYEQYF
NA	NA	TRBV7-2	TRBJ2-2	TGTGCCAGCAGCTTATCCCAGGCGTCCGGGGAGCTGTTTTTT	CASSLSQASGELFF
TRBD2	many	TRBV7-8	TRBJ2-1	TGTGCCAGCAGCTTTAGGGCGACTAGCGGGAGGGCGCTGGGCAATGAGCAGTTCTTC	CASSFRATSGRALGNEQFF
NA	NA	TRBV7-2	TRBJ2-1	TGTGCCAGCAGGGAGAGTCTCTCCTATTCCTACAATGAGCAGTTCTTC	CASRESLSYSYNEQFF
NA	few	TRBV6-1	TRBJ2-6	TGTGCCAGCAGTAAAGGGAGAACTGGGGCCAACGTCCTGACTTTC	CASSKGRTGANVLTF
NA	many	TRBV20-1	TRBJ2-3	TGCAGTGCTAGTGTGGCGGAGCGCACAGATACGCAGTATTTT	CSASVAERTDTQYF
TRBD1	many	TRBV12-3/TRBV12-4	TRBJ1-1	TGTGCCAGCAGTCTTCAGGGGGTAGAAGCTTTCTTT	CASSLQGVEAFF
NA	few	TRBV29-1	TRBJ2-3	TGCAGCGTTGAAACGCAGACAGATACGCAGTATTTT	CSVETQTDTQYF
NA	NA	TRBV5-5	TRBJ2-3	TGTGCCAGCAGCCCCGGGCACCTCGGGACAGATACGCAGTATTTT	CASSPGHLGTDTQYF
NA	many	TRBV7-9	TRBJ2-3	TGTGCCAGCAGCCTCGCGGGCAGCGCAGATACGCAGTATTTT	CASSLAGSADTQYF
NA	NA	TRBV4-1	TRBJ1-3	TGCGCCAGCAGCCAAGGCTCTGTGCTGGCCTCTGGAAACACCATATATTTT	CASSQGSVLASGNTIYF
NA	NA	TRBV19	TRBJ1-1	TGTGCCAGTAGCGGAATGACGGAAGCTTTCTTT	CASSGMTEAFF
TRBD2	few	TRBV5-1	TRBJ2-3	TGCGCCAGCAGCTTGGGTTCCAGCGGGAGAGATACGCAGTATTTT	CASSLGSSGRDTQYF